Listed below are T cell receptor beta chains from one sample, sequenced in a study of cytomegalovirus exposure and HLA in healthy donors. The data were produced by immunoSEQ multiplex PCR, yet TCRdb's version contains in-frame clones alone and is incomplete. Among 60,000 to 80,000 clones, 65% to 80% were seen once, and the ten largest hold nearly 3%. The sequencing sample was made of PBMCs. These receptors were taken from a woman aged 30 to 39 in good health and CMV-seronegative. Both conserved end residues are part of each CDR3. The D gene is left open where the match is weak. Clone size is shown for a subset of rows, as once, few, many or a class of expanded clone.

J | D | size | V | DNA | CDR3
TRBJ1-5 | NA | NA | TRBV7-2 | TGTGCCAGCAGCCGGATGCAGGGGCCCAATCAGCCCCAGCATTTT | CASSRMQGPNQPQHF
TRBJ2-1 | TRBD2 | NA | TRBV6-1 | TGTGCCAGCCCGGGACTAGCGGCCCATGAGCAGTTCTTC | CASPGLAAHEQFF
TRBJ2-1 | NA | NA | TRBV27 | TGTGCCAGCAGTTTCGGCGGGACAGTCCCACGCAATGAGCAGTTCTTC | CASSFGGTVPRNEQFF
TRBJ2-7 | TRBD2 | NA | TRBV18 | TGTGCCAGCTCATCCACTAGCGGGGGGACCTACGAGCAGTACTTC | CASSSTSGGTYEQYF
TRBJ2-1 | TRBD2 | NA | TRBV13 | TGTGCCAGCAGCTCAGCCCAGCGGGAGGGCCGGTCCTACAATGAGCAGTTCTTC | CASSSAQREGRSYNEQFF
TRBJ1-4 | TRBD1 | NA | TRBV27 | TGTGCCAGCGGCCCCGGGACAGGGGACCGAAAACTGTTTTTT | CASGPGTGDRKLFF
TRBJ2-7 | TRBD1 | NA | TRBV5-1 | TGCGCCAGCAGCTCCGGACAGGTCTCCTCGGACGAGCAGTACTTC | CASSSGQVSSDEQYF
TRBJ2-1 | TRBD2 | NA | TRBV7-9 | TGTGCCAGCAGCTTCCCGGGAGGGGGTGAGCAGTTCTTC | CASSFPGGGEQFF
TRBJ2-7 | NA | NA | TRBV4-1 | TGCGCCAGCAGCCGCGACAGGTCCTCCTACGAGCAGTACTTC | CASSRDRSSYEQYF
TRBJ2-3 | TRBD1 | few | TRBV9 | TGTGCCAGCAGCGCGAGGGGACAGCGATACAGCACAGATACGCAGTATTTT | CASSARGQRYSTDTQYF
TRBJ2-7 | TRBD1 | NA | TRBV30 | TGTGCCTGGAAAGGGACAGGAACTGTCCACGAGCAGTACTTC | CAWKGTGTVHEQYF
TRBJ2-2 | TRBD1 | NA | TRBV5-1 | TGCGCCAGCAGCTCGACAGGGCGCACCGGGGAGCTGTTTTTT | CASSSTGRTGELFF
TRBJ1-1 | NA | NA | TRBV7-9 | TGTGCCAGCAGCTTATACGGCGCGGGAGGTACTGAAGCTTTCTTT | CASSLYGAGGTEAFF
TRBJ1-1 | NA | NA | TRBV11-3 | TGTGCCAGCAGCTTCCTGAGGGACACTGAAGCTTTCTTT | CASSFLRDTEAFF
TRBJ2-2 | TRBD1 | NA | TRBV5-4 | TGTGCCAGCAGCTTGGGACAGGGGGCCACCGGGGAGCTGTTTTTT | CASSLGQGATGELFF
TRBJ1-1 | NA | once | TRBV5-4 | TGTGCCAGCAGCTTGGGTCAGGGAAGTTATTTGAACAGTGAAGCTTTCTTT | CASSLGQGSYLNSEAFF
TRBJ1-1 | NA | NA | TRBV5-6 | TGTGCCAGCAGCTTGGGGGCAGGGAACACTGAAGCTTTCTTT | CASSLGAGNTEAFF
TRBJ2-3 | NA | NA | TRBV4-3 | TGCGCCAGCAGCCAAGATCGCGACAGCTCTGGAGATACGCAGTATTTT | CASSQDRDSSGDTQYF
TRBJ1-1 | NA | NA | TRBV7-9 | TGTGCCAGCAGCTTACAGGGTAACACTGAAGCTTTCTTT | CASSLQGNTEAFF
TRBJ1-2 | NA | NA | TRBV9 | TGTGCCAGCAGCGTAGTCGCGGGGAGGAAGTATGGCTACACCTTC | CASSVVAGRKYGYTF
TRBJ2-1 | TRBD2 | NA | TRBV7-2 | TGTGCCAGCAGCTTAACAAGCGGGGGGGCGAATGAGCAGTTCTTC | CASSLTSGGANEQFF
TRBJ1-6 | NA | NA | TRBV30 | TGTGCCTGGAGTTCAGGAAACTCTAATTCACCCCTCCACTTT | CAWSSGNSNSPLHF
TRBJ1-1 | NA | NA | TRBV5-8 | TGTGCCAGCAGCTTTCCAGGGGCGCTTGAAGCTTTCTTT | CASSFPGALEAFF
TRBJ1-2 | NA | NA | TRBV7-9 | TGTGCCAGCAGCAGATTGTCGGGGGACTACCTCCATGGCTACACCTTC | CASSRLSGDYLHGYTF
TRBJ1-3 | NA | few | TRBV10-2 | TGCGCCAGCAGGCCAGGGGAAGGTGGAAACACCATATATTTT | CASRPGEGGNTIYF
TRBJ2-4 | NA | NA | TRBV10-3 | TGTGCCATCAGTGAGTCAAAACGCGATTACGGAGATTTAGCCAAAAACATTCAGTACTTC | CAISESKRDYGDLAKNIQYF
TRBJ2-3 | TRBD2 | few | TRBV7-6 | TGTGCCAGCAGCTTGGATCTACCGGGAGGAATGACAGATACGCAGTATTTT | CASSLDLPGGMTDTQYF